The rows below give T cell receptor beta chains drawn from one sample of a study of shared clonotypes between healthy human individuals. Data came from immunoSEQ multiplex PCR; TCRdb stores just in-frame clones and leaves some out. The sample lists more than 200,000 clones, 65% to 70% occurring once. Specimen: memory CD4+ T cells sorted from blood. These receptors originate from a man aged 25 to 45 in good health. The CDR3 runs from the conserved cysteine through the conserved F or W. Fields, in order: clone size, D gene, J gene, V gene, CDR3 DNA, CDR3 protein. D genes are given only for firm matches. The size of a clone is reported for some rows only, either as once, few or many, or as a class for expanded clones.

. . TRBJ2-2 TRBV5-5 TGTGCCAGCAGCTTGGGGGACACCGGGGAGCTGTTTTTT CASSLGDTGELFF
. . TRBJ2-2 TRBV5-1 TGCGCCAGCTGCGGAACAGGGAACACCGGGGAGCTGTTTTTT CASCGTGNTGELFF
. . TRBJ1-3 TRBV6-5 TGTGCCAGCAGTTACTCGGTCTCTGGAAACACCATATATTTT CASSYSVSGNTIYF
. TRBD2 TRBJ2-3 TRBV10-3 TGTGCCATCAATCCGGGACTAGCGGGAAGCACAGATACGCAGTATTTT CAINPGLAGSTDTQYF
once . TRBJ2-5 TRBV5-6 TGTGCCAGCAGGGAGGGCGGATTACAAGAGACCCAGTACTTC CASREGGLQETQYF
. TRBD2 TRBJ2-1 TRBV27 TGTGCCAGCAGTCGGTATGGGACTAGCGGGACAAGCTCCTACAATGAGCAGTTCTTC CASSRYGTSGTSSYNEQFF
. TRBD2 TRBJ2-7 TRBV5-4 TGTGCCAGCACCTACAACGGGGTAGCGGGACGGGCCTCCTACGAGCAGTACTTC CASTYNGVAGRASYEQYF
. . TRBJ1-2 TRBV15 TGTGCCACCAGCAGAGGGTTCAGTGGCTACACCTTC CATSRGFSGYTF
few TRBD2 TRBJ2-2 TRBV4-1 TGCGCCAGCAGCCAAGAGGTTAGCGGGAGTGTCGGGGAGCTGTTTTTT CASSQEVSGSVGELFF
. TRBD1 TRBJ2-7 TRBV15 TGTGCCACCAGCAGACCTGCAGGGGGCTCCTACGAGCAGTACTTC CATSRPAGGSYEQYF
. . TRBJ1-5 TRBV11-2 TGTGCCAGCAGCTTAGGTGACAGCGGGAATCAGCCCCAGCATTTT CASSLGDSGNQPQHF
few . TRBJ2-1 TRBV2 TGTGCCTGGCAACAGGACTACAATGAGCAGTTCTTC CAWQQDYNEQFF
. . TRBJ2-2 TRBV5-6 TGTGCCAGCAGCTTGGCACCTCAGGAGGGCACCGGGGAGCTGTTTTTT CASSLAPQEGTGELFF
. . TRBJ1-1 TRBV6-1 TGTGCCAGCAGTGAAAATTTACGGCTGGTGATGAACACTGAAGCTTTCTTT CASSENLRLVMNTEAFF
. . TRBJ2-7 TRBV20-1 TGCAGTGCTAAGGGTACCTACGAGCAGTACTTC CSAKGTYEQYF
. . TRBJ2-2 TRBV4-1 TGCGCCAGCAGCCAGGCAAACATGGGGTTTACCGGGGAGCTGTTTTTT CASSQANMGFTGELFF
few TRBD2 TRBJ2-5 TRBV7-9 TGTGCCAGCAGCTCCCGGGTTAGCGGGAGTGAGACCCAGTACTTC CASSSRVSGSETQYF
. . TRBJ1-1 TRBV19 TGTGCCAGTATGCTCGTACAGAACATGAACACTGAAGCTTTCTTT CASMLVQNMNTEAFF
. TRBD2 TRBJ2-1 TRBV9 TGTGCCAGCAGCGTAGCGGGAGGGGTCTACAATGAGCAGTTCTTC CASSVAGGVYNEQFF